The 9 T cell receptor beta chains reported below all come from one sample, sequenced in a study of T and B cells in COVID-19 patients (dated by TCRdb to the early 2020s). Genomic DNA extracted from blood, in amounts of roughly 230-550 ng, served as the starting material for amplifying TRB repertoires. TCRdb records Illumina MiSeq as the sequencer. Multiplex PCR with BIOMED2 TRB-A/B primer pools was used to amplify TRB rearrangements. The raw public data were reprocessed by TCRdb itself: fastp quality trimming at Q25, MiXCR clonotype calling, in-frame beta chains only. Rows are combined by CDR3 protein, so each entry shows the most common genes and DNA. The sample table contains around 25,000 distinct CDR3 sequences; only one count was recorded for 30% to 35% of them. Around 1.6% of the sample comes from the top ten. Sequencing was performed on blood. The receptors were gathered from a human donor who had recovered from COVID-19.

The chain combines TRBV10-3 with TRBJ1-2, with 9 bases fitting TRBD1. In germline, CDR1 is ENHRY, CDR2 SYGVKD. Unmatched junction bases numbered 12, after V lost 6 bases and J lost 7 bases. This CDR3 has 15 amino acids. The CDR3 region is CAISLGQGGSGGYTF. CDR3 in DNA: TGTGCCATCAGCTTGGGACAGGGCGGTTCTGGTGGCTACACCTTC.

V gene TRBV20-1 combines with J gene TRBJ1-2; the match to TRBD1 covers 7 bases. Germline V gives CDR1 DFQATT, CDR2 SNEGSKA (reference sequence). The CDR3 loop spans 19 amino acids. V shed 0 bases, J shed 6 bases, and the junction held 22 bases outside the gene matches. CDR3 nucleotide sequence: TGCAGTGCTAGAGAATGGGGGCATTCGAATGACAGGGCCTTAAATGGCTACACCTTC. This sequence encodes CSAREWGHSNDRALNGYTF.

V is TRBV5-4 and J is TRBJ2-1, with 10 bases lining up with TRBD2. This CDR3 is built from 15 residues. Germline assignment: CDR1 SGHNT and CDR2 YYREEE (reference sequence). Losses at the gene ends were 4 bases for V and 3 bases for J; bases not matched to a gene: 4. Here the CDR3 reads CASSLSGRYYNEQFF. CDR3 DNA sequence: TGTGCCAGCAGCCTTAGCGGGAGGTACTACAATGAGCAGTTCTTC.

This rearrangement joins TRBV4-2 to TRBJ2-6; 13 nucleotides match TRBD2. CDR1 is LGHNA, CDR2 YNFKEQ, per germline. CDR3 length: 19 residues. V was clipped by 3 bases and J by 0 bases; unmatched bases: 5. DNA of the CDR3: TGTGCCAGCAGCCACTTCGGACTAGCGGGAGACTCTGGGGCCAACGTCCTGACTTTC. Its protein is CASSHFGLAGDSGANVLTF.

The rearrangement uses TRBV14 and TRBJ1-2; the D is unclear. The CDR3 has 13 residues. CDR1 SGHDN and CDR2 FVKESK come from the germline V gene. The V and J ends lost 3 bases and 0 bases respectively, with 5 bases between them. The CDR3 DNA reads as TGTGCCAGCAGCCAGGATCCTAACTATGGCTACACCTTC. Protein: CASSQDPNYGYTF. The full variable domain, its missing parts supplied by reference TRBV14 and TRBJ1-2, is EAGVTQFPSHSVIEKGQTVTLRCDPISGHDNLYWYRRVMGKEIKFLLHFVKESKQDESGMPNNRFLAERTGGTYSTLKVQPAELEDSGVYFCASSQDPNYGYTFGSGTRLTVV.

This chain links TRBV20-1 with TRBJ1-5; D is undetermined. This CDR3 comprises 14 residues. Germline V CDR1 and CDR2: DFQATT, SNEGSKA (reference sequence). The V and J ends lost 4 bases and 3 bases respectively, with 13 bases between them. DNA of the CDR3: TGCAGTGCTACCCCGCCCGGGGTCAATCAGCCCCAGCATTTT. It encodes CSATPPGVNQPQHF.

This clonotype has just a few counts. This chain links TRBV27 with TRBJ1-5; perhaps TRBD1 as D (6 bases). The CDR3 covers 16 residues. V lost 3 bases to trimming and J lost 0 bases, with 12 bases between them. CDR1 MNHEY and CDR2 SMNVEV come from the germline V gene (reference sequence). CDR3 DNA: TGTGCCAGCAGTTTTGGAGGGGGATATAGCAATCAGCCCCAGCATTTT. Encoded protein: CASSFGGGYSNQPQHF.

The V call is TRBV18, the J call TRBJ2-1; 9 bases line up with TRBD1. With 3 bases clipped from V and 3 bases from J, the junction kept 3 bases outside the gene matches. The CDR3 loop spans 15 amino acids. Per germline, CDR1 KGHSH and CDR2 LQKENI. CDR3 bases: TGTGCCAGCTCACCCGGGACAGGGCTCTACAATGAGCAGTTCTTC. This translates into CASSPGTGLYNEQFF. The full variable domain, in which reference TRBV18 and TRBJ2-1 provide the parts outside the CDR3, is NAGVMQNPRHLVRRRGQEARLRCSPMKGHSHVYWYRQLPEEGLKFMVYLQKENIIDESGMPKERFSAEFPKEGPSILRIQQVVRGDSAAYFCASSPGTGLYNEQFFGPGTRLTVL.

The table lists this clonotype with a few counts. V gene TRBV30 combines with J gene TRBJ1-6; weak D call: TRBD1 (5 bases). The V end was cut by 3 bases, the J end by 2 bases, with 11 bases between. The CDR3 contains 15 residues. Germline V CDR1 and CDR2: GTSNPN, SVGIG (reference sequence). For the CDR3, the DNA is TGTGCCTGGAGCTTAGACAGTCCCTATAATTCACCCCTCCACTTT. It is translated as CAWSLDSPYNSPLHF.